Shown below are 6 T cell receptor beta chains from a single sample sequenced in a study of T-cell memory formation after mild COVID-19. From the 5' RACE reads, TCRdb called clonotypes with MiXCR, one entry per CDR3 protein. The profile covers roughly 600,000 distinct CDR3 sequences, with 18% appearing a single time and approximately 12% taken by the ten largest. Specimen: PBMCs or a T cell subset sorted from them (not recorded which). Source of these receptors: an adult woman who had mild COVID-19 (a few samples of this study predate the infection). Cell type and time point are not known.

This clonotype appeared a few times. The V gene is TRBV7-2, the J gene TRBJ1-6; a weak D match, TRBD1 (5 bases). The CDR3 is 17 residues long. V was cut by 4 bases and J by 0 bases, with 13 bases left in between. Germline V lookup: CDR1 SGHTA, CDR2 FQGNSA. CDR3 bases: TGTGCCAGCAGCTCCGCGGGGCCTAGCTCCTATAATTCACCCCTCCACTTT. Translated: CASSSAGPSSYNSPLHF.

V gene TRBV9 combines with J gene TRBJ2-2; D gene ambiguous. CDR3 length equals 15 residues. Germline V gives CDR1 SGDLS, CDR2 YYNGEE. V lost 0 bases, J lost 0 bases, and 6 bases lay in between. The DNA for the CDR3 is TGTGCCAGCAGCGTAGCGGATACGAACACCGGGGAGCTGTTTTTT. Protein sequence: CASSVADTNTGELFF.

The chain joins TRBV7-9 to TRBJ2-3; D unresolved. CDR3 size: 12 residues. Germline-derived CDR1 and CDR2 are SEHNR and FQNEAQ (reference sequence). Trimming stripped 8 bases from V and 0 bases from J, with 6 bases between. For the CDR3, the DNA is TGTGCCAGCGCCGGTAGCACAGATACGCAGTATTTT. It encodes CASAGSTDTQYF.

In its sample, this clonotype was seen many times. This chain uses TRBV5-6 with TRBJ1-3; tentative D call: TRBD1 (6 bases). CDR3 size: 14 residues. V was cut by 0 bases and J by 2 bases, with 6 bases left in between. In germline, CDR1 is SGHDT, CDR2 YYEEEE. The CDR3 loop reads CASSLAGAGNTIYF. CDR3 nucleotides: TGTGCCAGCAGCTTGGCAGGGGCTGGAAACACCATATATTTT.

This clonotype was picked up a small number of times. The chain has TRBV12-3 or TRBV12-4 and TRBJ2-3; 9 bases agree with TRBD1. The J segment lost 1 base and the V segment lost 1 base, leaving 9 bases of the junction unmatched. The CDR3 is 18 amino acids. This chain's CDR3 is CASSLGGTGRAGTDTQYF. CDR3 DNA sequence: TGTGCCAGCAGTTTAGGTGGGACAGGGCGCGCGGGCACAGATACGCAGTATTTT.

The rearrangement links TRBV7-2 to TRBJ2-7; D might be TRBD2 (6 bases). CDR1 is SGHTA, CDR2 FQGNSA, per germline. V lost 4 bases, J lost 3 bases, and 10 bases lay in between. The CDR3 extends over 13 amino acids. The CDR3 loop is CASSWTINYEQYF. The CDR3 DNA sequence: TGTGCCAGCAGCTGGACTATTAACTACGAGCAGTACTTC.